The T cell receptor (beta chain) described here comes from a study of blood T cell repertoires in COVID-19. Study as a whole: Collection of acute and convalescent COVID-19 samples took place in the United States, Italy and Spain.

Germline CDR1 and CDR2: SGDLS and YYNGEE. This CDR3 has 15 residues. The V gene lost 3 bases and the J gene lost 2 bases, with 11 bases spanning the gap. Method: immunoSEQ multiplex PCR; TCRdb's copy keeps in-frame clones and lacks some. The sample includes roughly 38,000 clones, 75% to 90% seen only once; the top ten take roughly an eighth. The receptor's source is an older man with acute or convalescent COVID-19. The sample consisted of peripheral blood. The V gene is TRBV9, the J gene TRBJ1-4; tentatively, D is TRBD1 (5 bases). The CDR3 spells CASSATAGTNEKLFF. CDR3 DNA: TGTGCCAGCAGCGCGACCGCAGGGACTAATGAAAAACTGTTTTTT.